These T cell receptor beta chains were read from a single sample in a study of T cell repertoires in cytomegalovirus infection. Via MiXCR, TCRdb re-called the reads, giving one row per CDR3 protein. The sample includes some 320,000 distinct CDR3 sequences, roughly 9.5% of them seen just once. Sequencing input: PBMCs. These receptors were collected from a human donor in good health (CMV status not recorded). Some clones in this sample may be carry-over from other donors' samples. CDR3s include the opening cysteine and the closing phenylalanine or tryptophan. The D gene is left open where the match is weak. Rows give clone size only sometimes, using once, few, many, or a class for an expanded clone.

TGCGCCAGCAGCCAAGGACAGGGGGCGCGTCAGCCCCAGCATTTT,CASSQGQGARQPQHF,TRBV4-1,few,15,TRBJ1-5,TRBD1
TGTGCCAGCCGGGATAGCAATCAGCCCCAGCATTTT,CASRDSNQPQHF,TRBV6-2/TRBV6-3,many,12,TRBJ1-5,-
TGTGCCAGCAGCTTAGCTTGGCAGAATGAGCAGTTCTTC,CASSLAWQNEQFF,TRBV7-2,many,13,TRBJ2-1,-
TGCGCCAGCAAGGGGGGACAGGGCCCCAATCAGCCCCAGCATTTT,CASKGGQGPNQPQHF,TRBV10-2,many,15,TRBJ1-5,TRBD1
TGCAGTGCGGCTACCATGCACGCGGATAACTATGGCTACACCTTC,CSAATMHADNYGYTF,TRBV20-1,-,15,TRBJ1-2,-
TGTGCTAGTGGTTACACAGGGACGGCGGACAAAGATACGCAGTATTTT,CASGYTGTADKDTQYF,TRBV12-5,few,16,TRBJ2-3,-
TGTGCCAGCAGCTTAGTACGCGGGGGCCTCACAGATACGCAGTATTTT,CASSLVRGGLTDTQYF,TRBV7-2,few,16,TRBJ2-3,-
TGCAGTGCAAGACTAGCGGGGGTCCAAGAGACCCAGTACTTC,CSARLAGVQETQYF,TRBV20-1,few,14,TRBJ2-5,TRBD2
TGTGCCAGCAGCTTAGGGGTTGCACGGACTAACTATGGCTACACCTTC,CASSLGVARTNYGYTF,TRBV7-2,many,16,TRBJ1-2,-
TGTGCCAGCACGTACGGGAACAATGAGCAGTTCTTC,CASTYGNNEQFF,TRBV6-2/TRBV6-3,few,12,TRBJ2-1,-
TGTGCCAGCAGCTTTATAGCGGGCGGTTCCCCAGATACGCAGTATTTT,CASSFIAGGSPDTQYF,TRBV7-2,many,16,TRBJ2-3,TRBD2
TGTGCCAGCAGCTCTCCCTGGGGGAGCACAGATACGCAGTATTTT,CASSSPWGSTDTQYF,TRBV7-9,many,15,TRBJ2-3,-
TGTGCCAGTAGTACTCTCTGGACAGGGTTGAGCCATGGCTACACCTTC,CASSTLWTGLSHGYTF,TRBV19,few,16,TRBJ1-2,TRBD1
TGTGCCAGCAGCCACCGGGGGGGACACAATTACGAGCAGTACTTC,CASSHRGGHNYEQYF,TRBV12-3/TRBV12-4,-,15,TRBJ2-7,TRBD2
TGTGCCACCAGCAGACAAGACGGAATTGAGCCCCAGCATTTT,CATSRQDGIEPQHF,TRBV15,many,14,TRBJ1-5,-
TGTGCCAGCAGTTACGACGCGTGGGGAGCTAGCGGGCACACAGATACGCAGTATTTT,CASSYDAWGASGHTDTQYF,TRBV6-5,many,19,TRBJ2-3,TRBD2
TGTGCCAGCAGTGGGCAGATTACGTACACTGAAGCTTTCTTT,CASSGQITYTEAFF,TRBV6-5,few,14,TRBJ1-1,-